The clone carrying this T cell receptor (beta chain) was counted a single time. Per the original data handling: Reference gene primer amplification yielded estimated nucleated cell counts. The method was immunoSEQ multiplex PCR; TCRdb's version includes in-frame clones alone and lacks a portion of them. V and J calls and clone size come straight from that table; D and trimming were deduced from the DNA. The repertoire holds 300,000 to 400,000 clones, with roughly 90% as singletons. The sample comes from a study of blood T cell repertoires in COVID-19. Overall study context: From T cells, B-cell-depleted T cells, or PBMCs came the material, which was cDNA or gDNA.

This CDR3 spans 15 amino acids. CDR1 and CDR2 (germline): SGHAT, FQNNGV. Trimming pared 1 base from V and 1 base from J, leaving 8 bases between. This TCR came from a woman in her thirties who had been exposed to COVID-19. The chain uses TRBV11-2 and TRBJ1-5, with unresolved D. The specimen was PBMCs or T cells enriched from blood (not recorded which). The CDR3 reads CASSLVGGSNQPQHF. The CDR3 region has the DNA TGTGCCAGCAGCTTAGTTGGAGGGAGCAATCAGCCCCAGCATTTT.